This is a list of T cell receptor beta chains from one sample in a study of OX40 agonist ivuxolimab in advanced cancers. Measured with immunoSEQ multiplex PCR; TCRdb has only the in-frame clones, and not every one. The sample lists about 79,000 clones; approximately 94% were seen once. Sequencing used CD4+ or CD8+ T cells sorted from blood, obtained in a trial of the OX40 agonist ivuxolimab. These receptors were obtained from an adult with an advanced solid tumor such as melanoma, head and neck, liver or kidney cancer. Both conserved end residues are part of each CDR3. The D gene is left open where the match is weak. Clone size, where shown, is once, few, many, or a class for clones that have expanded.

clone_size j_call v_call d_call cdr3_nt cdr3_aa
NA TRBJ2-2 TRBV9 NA TGTGCCAGCAGCGTAGCCGGGCACGGGGAGCTGTTTTTT CASSVAGHGELFF
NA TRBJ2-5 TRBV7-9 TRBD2 TGTGCCAGCAGCTTAGCGACCCTAACTAGCGGCCAAGAGACCCAGTACTTC CASSLATLTSGQETQYF
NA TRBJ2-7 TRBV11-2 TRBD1 TGTGCCAGCAGCGCGGGACAGGTCTACGAGCAGTACTTC CASSAGQVYEQYF
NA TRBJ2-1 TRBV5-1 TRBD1 TGCGCCAGCAGCTTGGAAGGACAGGGGATTGGCAATGAGCAGTTCTTC CASSLEGQGIGNEQFF
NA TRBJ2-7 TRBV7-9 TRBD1 TGTGCCAGCAGCGTCCGGGACAGACCCCACGAGCAGTACTTC CASSVRDRPHEQYF
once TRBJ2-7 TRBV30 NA TGTGCCGCTTCACAGGGCTCCTACGAGCAGTACTTC CAASQGSYEQYF
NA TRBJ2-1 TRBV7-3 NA TGTGCCAGCAGCTCACTAGCAGCGGGTAATGAGCAGTTCTTC CASSSLAAGNEQFF
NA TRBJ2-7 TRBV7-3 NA TGTGCCAGCAGCTTAGGGCTTGGGAGCTCCTACGAGCAGTACTTC CASSLGLGSSYEQYF
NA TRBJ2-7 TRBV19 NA TGTGCCAGTAGTATGTTCGGGGATACCTACGAGCAGTACTTC CASSMFGDTYEQYF
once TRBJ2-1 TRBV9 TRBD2 TGTGCCAGCAGCTTCTATAGCGGGGTCGACAATGAGCAGTTCTTC CASSFYSGVDNEQFF
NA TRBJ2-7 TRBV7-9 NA NA CASSFGSGGDASEQYF